This T cell receptor beta chain was captured in a study of blood T cell repertoires in COVID-19. Per the authors' pipeline: Amplification from reference gene primers served as the basis for estimated nucleated cell counts. Here immunoSEQ multiplex PCR was the method, and the copy in TCRdb shows in-frame clones only, minus some. From that table come the V and J calls and clone size; the DNA was used to work out D and trimming. The sample lists some 160,000 clones, roughly 90% occurring once. This clone turned up a few times. The junction had 17 bases not matched to a gene; V was cut back by 5 bases and J by 10 bases. CDR1 is SGHRS and CDR2 is YFSETQ in the germline V gene. The CDR3 is made up of 16 amino acids.

The source of this sequence is a man aged 55 to 70 with acute or convalescent COVID-19. V is TRBV5-1 and J is TRBJ1-2, with 10 bases fitting TRBD1. Sequenced sample: peripheral blood. The CDR3 sequence: CASRAGTGVYVVDYTF. The CDR3 DNA reads TGCGCCAGCAGAGCCGGGACAGGGGTCTACGTGGTGGACTACACCTTC.